The 16 T cell receptor beta chains reported below all come from one sample, sequenced in a study of blood T cell repertoires in COVID-19. Profiling relied on immunoSEQ multiplex PCR, and the TCRdb table lists in-frame clones only, not all of them. The table shows over 120,000 clones, with around 89% occurring only once. Sequences were obtained from peripheral blood. The receptors shown here come from a man aged 55-75 years with active or convalescent COVID-19.

This sequence joins TRBV19 and TRBJ2-3, with TRBD1 matching 11 bases. Germline values: CDR1 LNHDA, CDR2 SQIVND (reference sequence). V shed 9 bases and J 2 bases; nucleotides not matched to a gene: 19. The CDR3 is 19 amino acids. CDR3 protein: CASSPIYPGTGGVTDTQYF. CDR3 DNA: TGTGCCAGCTCCCCTATCTACCCCGGGACAGGGGGTGTCACAGATACGCAGTATTTT. The full variable domain, rest sourced from reference TRBV19 and TRBJ2-3, is DGGITQSPKYLFRKEGQNVTLSCEQNLNHDAMYWYRQDPGQGLRLIYYSQIVNDFQKGDIAEGYSVSREKKESFPLTVTSAQKNPTAFYLCASSPIYPGTGGVTDTQYFGPGTRLTVL.

CDR3 in DNA: TGTGCCAGCAGCTTGGCTGGGGAGGCCATTCAGTACTTC. Translating gives CASSLAGEAIQYF. The rearrangement links TRBV5-6 to TRBJ2-4; TRBD2 might be the D (6 bases). Trimming cost V 0 bases and J 9 bases, with 10 bases left between them. The CDR3 consists of 13 residues. The V gene's germline CDR1 is SGHDT and CDR2 YYEEEE.

The CDR3 region has the DNA TGCAGCGTCGTCTCCGGGACAGGGAGCAATCAGCCCCAGCATTTT. Translation: CSVVSGTGSNQPQHF. The chain joins TRBV29-1 to TRBJ1-5, with 9 positions matching TRBD1. Germline V CDR1 and CDR2: SQVTM, ANQGSEA. V was pared by 6 bases and J by 1 base, with 7 bases of the junction left unmatched. The CDR3 has 15 residues.

The V gene is TRBV7-3, the J gene TRBJ2-7; 11 positions agree with TRBD2. Germline loops: CDR1 SGHTA, CDR2 FQGTGA. CDR3 size: 15 residues. The J segment lost 6 bases and the V segment lost 5 bases, leaving 9 bases of the junction unmatched. The CDR3 region has the DNA TGTGCCAGCAGCCTTGGGACTAGCGGTTACCGCGAGCAGTACTTC. Amino acid sequence: CASSLGTSGYREQYF.

The rearrangement joins TRBV5-5 to TRBJ2-1; TRBD1 matches 7 bases. The junction had 4 bases not matched to a gene; V was cut back by 2 bases and J by 2 bases. CDR1 and CDR2 from the germline V gene are SGHKS and YYEKEE (reference sequence). The CDR3 loop spans 15 amino acids. The CDR3 nucleotides read TGTGCCAGCAGCTTAACGGGACAGACCTACAATGAGCAGTTCTTC. This gives the protein CASSLTGQTYNEQFF.

V is TRBV11-2 and J is TRBJ2-2, with 12 bases fitting TRBD2. Unmatched junction bases numbered 4, after V lost 0 bases and J lost 5 bases. This CDR3 has 17 residues. CDR1 SGHAT and CDR2 FQNNGV come from the germline V gene. This CDR3 reads CASSLDRLAGDTGELFF. The CDR3 nucleotides are TGTGCCAGCAGCTTAGATAGACTAGCGGGAGATACCGGGGAGCTGTTTTTT.

This chain connects TRBV7-7 to TRBJ2-3; the match to TRBD2 covers 10 bases. The CDR3 is 15 residues long. V trimming: 5 bases; J trimming: 6 bases; junction bases outside the gene matches: 8. The germline V gene encodes CDR1 SSHAT and CDR2 FNYEAQ (reference sequence). CDR3 region: CASSPGSGGVDTQYF. The CDR3, as DNA: TGTGCCAGCAGCCCGGGGAGCGGGGGGGTGGATACGCAGTATTTT.

This clone was counted once. V is TRBV9 and J is TRBJ2-7; D is unresolved. V was pared by 0 bases and J by 1 base, with 14 bases between. Germline values: CDR1 SGDLS, CDR2 YYNGEE. CDR3 size: 16 residues. The DNA of the CDR3 is TGTGCCAGCAGCGTAGGGCTCTTGGGCCGTTCCTACGAGCAGTACTTC. Amino acid sequence: CASSVGLLGRSYEQYF.

J is TRBJ2-5 and V is TRBV27; no firm D call. CDR3 length: 13 residues. V lost 3 bases and J lost 4, with 9 bases in between. Per germline, CDR1 MNHEY and CDR2 SMNVEV (reference sequence). This chain's CDR3 is CASSFFWAETQYF. The DNA of the CDR3 is TGTGCCAGCAGTTTCTTTTGGGCAGAGACCCAGTACTTC.

CDR3 amino acids: CASSLRDRGQETQYF. As DNA, the CDR3 is TGTGCCAGCAGCCTTCGGGACAGGGGGCAGGAGACCCAGTACTTC. V usage is TRBV5-4 and J usage is TRBJ2-5; 12 bases match TRBD1. Germline lookup yields CDR1 SGHNT and CDR2 YYREEE (reference sequence). The CDR3 covers 15 residues. V lost 4 bases, J lost 5 bases, and 6 bases stayed unmatched.

The gene calls are TRBV18 and TRBJ2-5; 7 nucleotides align to TRBD1. The J segment lost 3 bases and the V segment lost 6 bases, leaving 7 bases of the junction unmatched. Germline CDR1 reads KGHSH; CDR2 reads LQKENI. The CDR3 is 14 amino acids. As DNA, the CDR3 is TGTGCCAGCTCCATCGCCGGGACAGAAGAGACCCAGTACTTC. Amino acid sequence: CASSIAGTEETQYF.

DNA of the CDR3: TGTGCCATCAGTCCAGGGTCAGGCACTGAAGCTTTCTTT. Its translation is CAISPGSGTEAFF. V gene TRBV10-3 combines with J gene TRBJ1-1; a weak D match, TRBD1 (5 bases). Germline V CDR1 and CDR2: ENHRY, SYGVKD. Between the trimmed V and J ends, which lost 5 bases and 4 bases, there was a span of 11 bases. This CDR3 has 13 residues.

The V call is TRBV5-4, the J call TRBJ2-1, with 8 bases lining up with TRBD2. Germline trimming cut 7 bases from V and 5 bases from J; bases unmatched to any gene: 14. The CDR3 length is 16 residues. Per the germline V gene, CDR1 is SGHNT and CDR2 is YYREEE (reference sequence). The CDR3 here is CASASRAGGSDNEQFF. CDR3 nucleotide sequence: TGTGCCAGCGCCTCTAGGGCGGGGGGCTCAGACAATGAGCAGTTCTTC.

The chain combines TRBV11-3 with TRBJ2-3; 13 nucleotides line up with TRBD2. The CDR3 spans 15 residues. Germline assignment: CDR1 SGHNT and CDR2 YENEEA. Germline trimming cut 5 bases from V and 4 bases from J; bases unmatched to any gene: 3. The CDR3 protein is CASSRTSGGADTQYF. The CDR3, as DNA: TGTGCCAGCAGCCGGACTAGCGGGGGTGCAGATACGCAGTATTTT.

V is TRBV7-3 and J is TRBJ2-5, with TRBD2 identical over 8 bases. The CDR3 totals 17 residues. The trim removed 1 base at V and 5 bases at J, leaving 12 bases unmatched. Looked up from germline, CDR1 is SGHTA and CDR2 is FQGTGA. The CDR3 sequence: CASSLRATGGSYETQYF. For the CDR3, the DNA is TGTGCCAGCAGCTTAAGGGCTACGGGAGGGTCTTACGAGACCCAGTACTTC.

This chain uses TRBV18 with TRBJ2-7; D unresolved. CDR3 length equals 14 residues. V dropped 3 bases and J dropped 2 bases, with 11 bases sitting between them. In germline, CDR1 is KGHSH, CDR2 LQKENI. The CDR3 here is CASSPATQTYEQYF. In nucleotides, the CDR3 is TGTGCCAGCTCACCCGCGACTCAAACCTACGAGCAGTACTTC.